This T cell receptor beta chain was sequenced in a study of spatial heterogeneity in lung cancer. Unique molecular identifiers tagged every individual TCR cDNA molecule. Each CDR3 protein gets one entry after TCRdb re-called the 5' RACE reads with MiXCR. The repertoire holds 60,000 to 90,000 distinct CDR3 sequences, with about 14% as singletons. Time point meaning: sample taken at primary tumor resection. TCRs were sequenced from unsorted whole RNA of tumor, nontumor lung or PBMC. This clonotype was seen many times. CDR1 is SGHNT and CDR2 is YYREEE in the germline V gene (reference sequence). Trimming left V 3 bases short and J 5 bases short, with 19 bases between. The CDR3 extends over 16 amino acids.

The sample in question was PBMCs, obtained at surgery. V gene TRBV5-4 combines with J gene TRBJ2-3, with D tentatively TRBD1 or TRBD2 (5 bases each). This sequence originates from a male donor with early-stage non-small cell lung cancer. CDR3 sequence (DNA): TGTGCCAGCAGCTCAGAGGGACCCTCATATAAAGATACGCAGTATTTT. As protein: CASSSEGPSYKDTQYF.